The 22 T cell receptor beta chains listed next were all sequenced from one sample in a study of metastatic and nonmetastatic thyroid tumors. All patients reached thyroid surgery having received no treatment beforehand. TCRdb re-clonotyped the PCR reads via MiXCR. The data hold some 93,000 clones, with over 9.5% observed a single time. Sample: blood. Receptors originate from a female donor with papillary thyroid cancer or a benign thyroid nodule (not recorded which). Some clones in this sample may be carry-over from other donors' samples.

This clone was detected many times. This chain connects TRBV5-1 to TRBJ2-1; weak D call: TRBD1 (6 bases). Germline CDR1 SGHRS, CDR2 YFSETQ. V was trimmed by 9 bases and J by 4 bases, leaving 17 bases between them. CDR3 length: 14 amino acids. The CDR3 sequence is CATNRRQDYNEQFF. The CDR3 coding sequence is TGCGCCACCAACCGCCGACAGGATTACAATGAGCAGTTCTTC. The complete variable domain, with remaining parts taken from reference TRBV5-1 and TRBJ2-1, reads KAGVTQTPRYLIKTRGQQVTLSCSPISGHRSVSWYQQTPGQGLQFLFEYFSETQRNKGNFPGRFSGRQFSNSRSEMNVSTLELGDSALYLCATNRRQDYNEQFFGPGTRLTVL.

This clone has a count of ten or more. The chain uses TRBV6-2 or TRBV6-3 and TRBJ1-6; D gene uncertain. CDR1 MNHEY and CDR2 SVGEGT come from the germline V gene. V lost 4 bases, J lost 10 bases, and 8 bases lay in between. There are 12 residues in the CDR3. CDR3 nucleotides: TGTGCCAGCAGTTTGATGCAGTCACCCCTCCACTTT. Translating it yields CASSLMQSPLHF.

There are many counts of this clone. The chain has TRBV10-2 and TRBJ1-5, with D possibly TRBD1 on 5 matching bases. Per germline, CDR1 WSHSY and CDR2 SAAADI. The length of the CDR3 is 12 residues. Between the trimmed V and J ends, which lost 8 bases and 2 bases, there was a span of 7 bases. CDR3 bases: TGCGCCAGCGGGGACGGCAATCAGCCCCAGCATTTT. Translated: CASGDGNQPQHF.

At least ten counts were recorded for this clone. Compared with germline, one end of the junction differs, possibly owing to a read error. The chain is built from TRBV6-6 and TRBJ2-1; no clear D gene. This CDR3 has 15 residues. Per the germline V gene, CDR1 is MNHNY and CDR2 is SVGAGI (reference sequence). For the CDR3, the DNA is TGTACCAGCAGTTATGGTGGGCCGTCCTACAATGAGCAGTTCTTC. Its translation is CTSSYGGPSYNEQFF.

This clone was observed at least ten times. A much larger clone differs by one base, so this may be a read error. CDR3 DNA sequence: TGTGCCAGCAGCTTATATGCGAACACCATATATTTT. Translation gives CASSLYANTIYF. The chain links TRBV7-9 to TRBJ1-3; unclear D gene. This CDR3 region has 12 residues. CDR1 is SEHNR and CDR2 is FQNEAQ in the germline V gene (reference sequence). V lost 2 bases and J 7 bases, leaving 6 bases between the germline ends.

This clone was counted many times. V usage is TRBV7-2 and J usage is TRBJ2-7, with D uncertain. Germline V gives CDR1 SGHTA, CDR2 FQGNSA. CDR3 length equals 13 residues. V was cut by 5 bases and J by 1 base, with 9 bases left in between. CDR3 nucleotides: TGTGCCAGCAGCATGACTGCTTCCTACGAGCAGTACTTC. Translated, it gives CASSMTASYEQYF.

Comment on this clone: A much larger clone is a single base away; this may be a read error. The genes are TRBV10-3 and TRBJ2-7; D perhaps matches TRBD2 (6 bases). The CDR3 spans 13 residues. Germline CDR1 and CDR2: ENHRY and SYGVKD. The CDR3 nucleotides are TGTGCCGTTTCCGGGACTCAAACCTACGAGCAGTGCTTC. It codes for CAVSGTQTYEQCF.

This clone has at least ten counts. In nucleotides, the CDR3 is TGTGCCAGTACATATCGGGCATCCGAACATTCACCCCTCCACTTT. Protein product: CASTYRASEHSPLHF. The V call is TRBV19, the J call TRBJ1-6, with D unclear. Trimming left V 7 bases short and J 8 bases short, with 18 bases between. The germline gives CDR1 LNHDA, CDR2 SQIVND (reference sequence). The CDR3 sequence is 15 residues long.

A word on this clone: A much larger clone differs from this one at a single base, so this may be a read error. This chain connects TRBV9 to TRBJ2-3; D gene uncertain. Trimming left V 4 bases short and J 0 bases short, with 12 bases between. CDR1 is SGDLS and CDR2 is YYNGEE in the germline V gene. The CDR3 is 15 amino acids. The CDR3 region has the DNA TGTGCCAGCAGCACCGCGTGGATTAGCACAGATACGCAGTATTTT. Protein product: CASSTAWISTDTQYF.

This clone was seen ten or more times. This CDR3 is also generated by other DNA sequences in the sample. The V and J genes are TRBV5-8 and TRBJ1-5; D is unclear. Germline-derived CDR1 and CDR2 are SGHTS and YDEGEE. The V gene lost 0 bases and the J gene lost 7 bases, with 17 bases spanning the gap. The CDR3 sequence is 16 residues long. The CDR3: CASSLESIITGQPQHF. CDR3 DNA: TGTGCCAGCAGCTTGGAGAGCATAATAACGGGACAGCCCCAGCATTTT.

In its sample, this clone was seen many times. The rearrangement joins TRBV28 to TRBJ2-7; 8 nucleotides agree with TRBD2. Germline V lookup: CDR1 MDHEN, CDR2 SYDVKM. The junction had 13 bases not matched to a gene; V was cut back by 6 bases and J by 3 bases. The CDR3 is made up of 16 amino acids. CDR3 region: CASRPPSGSGFYEQYF. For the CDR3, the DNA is TGTGCCAGCAGACCACCGAGCGGGAGCGGCTTCTACGAGCAGTACTTC.

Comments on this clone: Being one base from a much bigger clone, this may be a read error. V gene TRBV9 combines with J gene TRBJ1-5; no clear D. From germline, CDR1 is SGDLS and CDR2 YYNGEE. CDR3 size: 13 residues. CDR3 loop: CASRVGDNQPQHF. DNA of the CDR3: TGTGCCAGCAGAGTAGGAGACAATCAGCCCCAGCATTTT.

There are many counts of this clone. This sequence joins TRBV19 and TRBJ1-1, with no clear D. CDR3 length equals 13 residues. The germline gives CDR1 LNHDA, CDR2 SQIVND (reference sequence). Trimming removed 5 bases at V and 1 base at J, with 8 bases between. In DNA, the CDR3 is TGTGCCAGTAGTTTACAAGCGAACACTGAAGCTTTCTTT. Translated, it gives CASSLQANTEAFF.

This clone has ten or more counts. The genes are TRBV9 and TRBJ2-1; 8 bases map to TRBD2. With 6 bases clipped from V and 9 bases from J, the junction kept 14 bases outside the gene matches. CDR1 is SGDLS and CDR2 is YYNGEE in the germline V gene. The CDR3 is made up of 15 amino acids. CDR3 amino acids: CASTAASGGVGEQFF. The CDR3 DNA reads TGTGCCAGCACCGCGGCGTCCGGGGGGGTTGGTGAGCAGTTCTTC.

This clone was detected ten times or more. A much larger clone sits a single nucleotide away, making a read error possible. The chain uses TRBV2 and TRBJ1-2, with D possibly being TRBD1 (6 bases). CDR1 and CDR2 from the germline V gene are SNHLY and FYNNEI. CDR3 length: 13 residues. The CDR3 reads CASSPHRDNGHTF. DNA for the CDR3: TGTGCCAGCAGTCCACACCGGGACAATGGCCACACCTTC.

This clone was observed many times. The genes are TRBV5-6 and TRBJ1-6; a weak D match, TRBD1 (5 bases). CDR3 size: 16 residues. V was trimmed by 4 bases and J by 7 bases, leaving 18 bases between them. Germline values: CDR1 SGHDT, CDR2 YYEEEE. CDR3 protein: CASSPLASGLNSPLHF. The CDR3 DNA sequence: TGTGCCAGCAGCCCCTTGGCGTCGGGGCTAAATTCACCCCTCCACTTT.

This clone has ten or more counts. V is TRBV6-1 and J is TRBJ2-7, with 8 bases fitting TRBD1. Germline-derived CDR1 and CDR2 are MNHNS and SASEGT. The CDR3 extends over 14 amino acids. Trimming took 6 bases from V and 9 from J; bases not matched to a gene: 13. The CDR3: CASRLDRGRSGQYF. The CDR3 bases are TGTGCCAGCAGGCTTGACAGGGGCCGTTCCGGGCAGTACTTC.

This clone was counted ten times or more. For the CDR3, the DNA is TGTGCCAGCGGGCGTGAAGCTTTCTTT. Its protein is CASGREAFF. The chain employs TRBV6-2 or TRBV6-3 and TRBJ1-1; D gene uncertain. CDR3 length equals 9 residues. V shed 8 bases and J shed 7 bases, with 5 bases lying between them. CDR1 is MNHEY and CDR2 is SVGEGT in the germline V gene.

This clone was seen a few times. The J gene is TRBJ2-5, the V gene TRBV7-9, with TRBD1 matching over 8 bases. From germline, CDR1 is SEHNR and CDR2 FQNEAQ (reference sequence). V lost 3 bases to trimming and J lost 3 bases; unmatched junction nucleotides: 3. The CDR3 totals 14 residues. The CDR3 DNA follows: TGTGCCAGCAGCTTGGACAGGGAGAAAGAGACCCAGTACTTC. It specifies CASSLDREKETQYF.

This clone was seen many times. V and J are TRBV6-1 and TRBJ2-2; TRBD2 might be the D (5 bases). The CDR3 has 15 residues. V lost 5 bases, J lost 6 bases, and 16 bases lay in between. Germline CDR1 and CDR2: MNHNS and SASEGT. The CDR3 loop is CASSLEGLKSGELFF. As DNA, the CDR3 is TGTGCCAGCAGTCTTGAGGGTCTAAAGTCCGGGGAGCTGTTTTTT.

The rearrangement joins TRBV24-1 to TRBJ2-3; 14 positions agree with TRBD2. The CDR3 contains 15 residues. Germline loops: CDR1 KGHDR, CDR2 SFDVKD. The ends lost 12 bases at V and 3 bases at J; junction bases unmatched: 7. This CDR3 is CAAGTSGRGTDTQYF. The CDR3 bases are TGTGCCGCCGGGACTAGCGGGAGAGGTACAGATACGCAGTATTTT.

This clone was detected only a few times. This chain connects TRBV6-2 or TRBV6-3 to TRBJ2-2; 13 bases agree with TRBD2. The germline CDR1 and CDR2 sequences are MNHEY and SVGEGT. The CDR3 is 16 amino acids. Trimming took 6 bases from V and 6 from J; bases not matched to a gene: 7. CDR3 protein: CASRRGTSGKAGELFF. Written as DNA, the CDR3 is TGTGCCAGCAGGCGCGGGACTAGCGGGAAGGCCGGGGAGCTGTTTTTT.